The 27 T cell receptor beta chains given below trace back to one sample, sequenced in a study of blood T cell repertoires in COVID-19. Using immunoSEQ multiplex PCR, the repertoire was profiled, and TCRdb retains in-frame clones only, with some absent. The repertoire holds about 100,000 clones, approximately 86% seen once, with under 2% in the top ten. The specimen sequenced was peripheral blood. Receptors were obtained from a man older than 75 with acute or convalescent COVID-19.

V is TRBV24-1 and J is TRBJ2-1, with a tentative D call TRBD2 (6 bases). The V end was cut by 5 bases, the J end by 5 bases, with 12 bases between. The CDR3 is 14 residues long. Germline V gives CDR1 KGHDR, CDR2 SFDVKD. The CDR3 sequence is CATSGRRGDNEQFF. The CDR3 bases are TGTGCCACCAGTGGACGCCGCGGGGACAATGAGCAGTTCTTC.

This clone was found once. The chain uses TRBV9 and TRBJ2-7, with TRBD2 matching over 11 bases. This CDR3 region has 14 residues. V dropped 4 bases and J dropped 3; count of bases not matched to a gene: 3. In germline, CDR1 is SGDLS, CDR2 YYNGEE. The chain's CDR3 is CASSLLAGGYEQYF. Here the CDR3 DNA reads TGTGCCAGCAGCCTGCTAGCGGGAGGCTACGAGCAGTACTTC. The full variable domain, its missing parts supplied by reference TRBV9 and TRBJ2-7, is DSGVTQTPKHLITATGQRVTLRCSPRSGDLSVYWYQQSLDQGLQFLIQYYNGEERAKGNILERFSAQQFPDLHSELNLSSLELGDSALYFCASSLLAGGYEQYFGPGTRLTVT.

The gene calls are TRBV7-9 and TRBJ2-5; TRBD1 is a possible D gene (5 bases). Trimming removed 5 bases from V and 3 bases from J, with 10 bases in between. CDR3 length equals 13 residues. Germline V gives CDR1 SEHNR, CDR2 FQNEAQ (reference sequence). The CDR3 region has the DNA TGTGCCAGCAGCCGAGGACAAGAAGAGACCCAGTACTTC. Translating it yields CASSRGQEETQYF.

In DNA form, the CDR3 reads TGTGCCAGCAGCCAAGGACTAGCGGTGCAAGAGACCCAGTACTTC. Protein: CASSQGLAVQETQYF. The chain links TRBV3-1 (or the pseudogene TRBV3-2) to TRBJ2-5, with TRBD2 identical over 9 bases. CDR1 is LGHDT and CDR2 is YNNKEL in the germline V gene (reference sequence). The ends lost 1 base at V and 2 bases at J; junction bases unmatched: 2. The CDR3 consists of 15 residues.

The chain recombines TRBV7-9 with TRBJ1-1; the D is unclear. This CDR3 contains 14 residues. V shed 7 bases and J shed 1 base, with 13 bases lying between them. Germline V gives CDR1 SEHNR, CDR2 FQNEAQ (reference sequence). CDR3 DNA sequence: TGTGCCAGCACCAAGGCTAGTCCGAACACTGAAGCTTTCTTT. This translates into CASTKASPNTEAFF. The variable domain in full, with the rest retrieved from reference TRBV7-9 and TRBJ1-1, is DTGVSQNPRHKITKRGQNVTFRCDPISEHNRLYWYRQTLGQGPEFLTYFQNEAQLEKSRLLSDRFSAERPKGSFSTLEIQRTEQGDSAMYLCASTKASPNTEAFFGQGTRLTVV.

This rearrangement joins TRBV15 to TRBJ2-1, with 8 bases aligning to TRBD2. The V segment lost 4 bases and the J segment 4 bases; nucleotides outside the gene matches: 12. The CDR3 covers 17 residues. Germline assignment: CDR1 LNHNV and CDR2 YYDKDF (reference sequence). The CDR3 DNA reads TGTGCCACCAGCAATGGGAGGACTAGCCTAAAATACAATGAGCAGTTCTTC. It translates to CATSNGRTSLKYNEQFF.

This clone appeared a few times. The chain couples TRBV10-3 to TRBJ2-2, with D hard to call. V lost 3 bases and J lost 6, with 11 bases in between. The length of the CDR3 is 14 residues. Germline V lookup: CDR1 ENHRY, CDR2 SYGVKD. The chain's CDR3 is CAISDPRVPGELFF. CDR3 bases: TGTGCCATCAGTGACCCGAGAGTTCCCGGGGAGCTGTTTTTT.

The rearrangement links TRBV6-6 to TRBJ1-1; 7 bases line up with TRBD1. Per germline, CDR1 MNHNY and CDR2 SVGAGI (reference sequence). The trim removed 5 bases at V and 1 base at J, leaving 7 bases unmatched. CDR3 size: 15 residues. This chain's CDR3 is CASSQRGLGNTEAFF. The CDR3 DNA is TGTGCCAGCAGTCAAAGGGGGCTGGGGAACACTGAAGCTTTCTTT.

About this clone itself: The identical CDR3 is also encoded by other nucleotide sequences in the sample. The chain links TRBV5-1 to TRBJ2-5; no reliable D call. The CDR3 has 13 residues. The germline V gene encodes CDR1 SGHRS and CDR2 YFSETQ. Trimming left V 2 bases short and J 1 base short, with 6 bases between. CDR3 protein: CASSLGGQETQYF. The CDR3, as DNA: TGCGCCAGCAGCTTAGGCGGCCAAGAGACCCAGTACTTC.

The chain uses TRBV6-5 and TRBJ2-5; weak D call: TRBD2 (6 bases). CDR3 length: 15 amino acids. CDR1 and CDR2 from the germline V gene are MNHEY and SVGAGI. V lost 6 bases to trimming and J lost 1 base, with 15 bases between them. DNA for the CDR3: TGTGCCAGCAGGGGGCCCGGGGACTCCCAAGAGACCCAGTACTTC. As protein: CASRGPGDSQETQYF.

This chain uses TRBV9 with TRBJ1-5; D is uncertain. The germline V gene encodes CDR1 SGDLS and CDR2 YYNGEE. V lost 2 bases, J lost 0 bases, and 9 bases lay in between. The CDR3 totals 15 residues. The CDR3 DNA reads TGTGCCAGCAGCGTTTCGGGGAATAGCAATCAGCCCCAGCATTTT. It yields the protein CASSVSGNSNQPQHF.

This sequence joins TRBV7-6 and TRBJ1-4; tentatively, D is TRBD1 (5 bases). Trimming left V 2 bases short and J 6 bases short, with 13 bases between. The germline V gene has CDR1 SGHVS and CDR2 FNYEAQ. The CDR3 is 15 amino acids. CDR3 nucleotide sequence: TGTGCCAGCAGCTTATCAGGGAGGGAGGATGAAAAACTGTTTTTT. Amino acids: CASSLSGREDEKLFF. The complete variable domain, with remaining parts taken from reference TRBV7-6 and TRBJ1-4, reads GAGVSQSPRYKVTKRGQDVALRCDPISGHVSLYWYRQALGQGPEFLTYFNYEAQQDKSGLPNDRFSAERPEGSISTLTIQRTEQRDSAMYRCASSLSGREDEKLFFGSGTQLSVL.

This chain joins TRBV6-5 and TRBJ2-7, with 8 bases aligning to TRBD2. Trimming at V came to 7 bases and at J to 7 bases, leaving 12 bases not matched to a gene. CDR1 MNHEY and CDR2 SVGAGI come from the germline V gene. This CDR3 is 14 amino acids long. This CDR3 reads CASTWSGGAREQYF. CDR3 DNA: TGTGCCAGCACCTGGTCGGGGGGGGCGCGTGAGCAGTACTTC.

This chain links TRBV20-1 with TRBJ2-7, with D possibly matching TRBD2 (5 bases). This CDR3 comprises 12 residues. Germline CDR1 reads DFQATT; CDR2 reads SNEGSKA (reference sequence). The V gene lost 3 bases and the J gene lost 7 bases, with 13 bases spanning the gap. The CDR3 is CSASGRVDEQYF. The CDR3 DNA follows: TGCAGTGCTAGTGGGCGGGTTGATGAGCAGTACTTC.

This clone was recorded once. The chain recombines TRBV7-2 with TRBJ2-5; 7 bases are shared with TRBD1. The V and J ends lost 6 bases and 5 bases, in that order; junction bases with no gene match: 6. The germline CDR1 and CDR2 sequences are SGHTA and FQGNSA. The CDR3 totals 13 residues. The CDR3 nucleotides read TGTGCCAGCAGTATAGACAGGGATGAGACCCAGTACTTC. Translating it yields CASSIDRDETQYF.

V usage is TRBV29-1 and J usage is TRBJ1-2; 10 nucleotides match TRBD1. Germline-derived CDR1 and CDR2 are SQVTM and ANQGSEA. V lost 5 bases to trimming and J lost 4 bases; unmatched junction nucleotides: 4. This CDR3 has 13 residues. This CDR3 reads CSVSGTGAYGYTF. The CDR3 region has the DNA TGCAGCGTTTCCGGGACAGGGGCCTATGGCTACACCTTC.

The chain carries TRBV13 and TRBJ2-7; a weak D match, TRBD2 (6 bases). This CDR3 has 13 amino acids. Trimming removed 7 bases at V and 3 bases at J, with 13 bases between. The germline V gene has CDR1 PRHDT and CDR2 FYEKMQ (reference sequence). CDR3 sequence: CASTPPGGYEQYF. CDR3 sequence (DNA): TGTGCCAGCACCCCCCCCGGGGGCTACGAGCAGTACTTC.

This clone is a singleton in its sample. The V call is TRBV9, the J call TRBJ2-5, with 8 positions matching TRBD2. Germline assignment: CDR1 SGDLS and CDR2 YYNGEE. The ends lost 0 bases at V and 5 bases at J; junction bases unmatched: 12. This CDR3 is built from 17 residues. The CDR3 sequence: CASSVGLAGAGGETQYF. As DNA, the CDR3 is TGTGCCAGCAGCGTAGGGCTAGCGGGCGCCGGGGGGGAGACCCAGTACTTC. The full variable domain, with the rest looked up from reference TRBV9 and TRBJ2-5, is DSGVTQTPKHLITATGQRVTLRCSPRSGDLSVYWYQQSLDQGLQFLIQYYNGEERAKGNILERFSAQQFPDLHSELNLSSLELGDSALYFCASSVGLAGAGGETQYFGPGTRLLVL.

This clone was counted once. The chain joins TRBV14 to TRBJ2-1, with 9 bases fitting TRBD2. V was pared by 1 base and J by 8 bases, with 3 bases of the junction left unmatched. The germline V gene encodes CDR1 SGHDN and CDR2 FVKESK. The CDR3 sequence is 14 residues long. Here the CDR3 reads CASSQGGLADEQFF. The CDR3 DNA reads TGTGCCAGCAGCCAAGGGGGACTAGCCGATGAGCAGTTCTTC.

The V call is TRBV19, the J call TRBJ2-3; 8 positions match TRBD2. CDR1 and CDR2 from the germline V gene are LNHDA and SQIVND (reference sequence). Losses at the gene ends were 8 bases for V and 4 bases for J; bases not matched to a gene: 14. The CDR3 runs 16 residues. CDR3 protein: CASAPGGAGGADTQYF. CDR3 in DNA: TGTGCCAGTGCCCCGGGAGGGGCGGGAGGTGCAGATACGCAGTATTTT.

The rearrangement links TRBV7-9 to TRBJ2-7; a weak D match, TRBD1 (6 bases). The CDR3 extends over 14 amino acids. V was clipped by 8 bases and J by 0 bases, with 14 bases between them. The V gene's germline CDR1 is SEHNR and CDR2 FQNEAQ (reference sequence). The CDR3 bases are TGTGCCAGCGTTATGGGACACGGCTCCTACGAGCAGTACTTC. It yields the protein CASVMGHGSYEQYF.

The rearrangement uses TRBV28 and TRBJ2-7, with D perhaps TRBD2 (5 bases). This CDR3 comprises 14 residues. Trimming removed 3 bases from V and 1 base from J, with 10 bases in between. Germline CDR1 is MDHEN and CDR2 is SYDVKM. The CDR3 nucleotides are TGTGCCAGCAGTTTCGGAGGCTCTTCCTACGAGCAGTACTTC. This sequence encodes CASSFGGSSYEQYF.

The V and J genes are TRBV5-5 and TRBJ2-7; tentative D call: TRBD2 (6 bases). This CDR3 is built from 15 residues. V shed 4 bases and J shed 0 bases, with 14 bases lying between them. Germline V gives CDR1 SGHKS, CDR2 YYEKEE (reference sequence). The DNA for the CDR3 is TGTGCCAGCAGCGTGGGGGGTACTAGCTCCTACGAGCAGTACTTC. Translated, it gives CASSVGGTSSYEQYF.

The CDR3 bases are TGTGCCAGCAGCGTAGGAATCCTAGCGGGAAGCACGCAGTATTTT. Its translation is CASSVGILAGSTQYF. The genes are TRBV9 and TRBJ2-3; 9 bases fit TRBD2. V lost 0 bases to trimming and J lost 9 bases; unmatched junction nucleotides: 8. In germline, CDR1 is SGDLS, CDR2 YYNGEE. This CDR3 spans 15 amino acids. Based on the CDR3 plus reference TRBV9 and TRBJ2-3, the full variable domain is DSGVTQTPKHLITATGQRVTLRCSPRSGDLSVYWYQQSLDQGLQFLIQYYNGEERAKGNILERFSAQQFPDLHSELNLSSLELGDSALYFCASSVGILAGSTQYFGPGTRLTVL.

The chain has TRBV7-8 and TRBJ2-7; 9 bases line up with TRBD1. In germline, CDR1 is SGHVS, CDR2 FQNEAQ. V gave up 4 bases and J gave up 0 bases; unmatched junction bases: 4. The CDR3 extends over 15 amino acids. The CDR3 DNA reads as TGTGCCAGCAGCTGGGGGACAGGGTACTCCTACGAGCAGTACTTC. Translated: CASSWGTGYSYEQYF.

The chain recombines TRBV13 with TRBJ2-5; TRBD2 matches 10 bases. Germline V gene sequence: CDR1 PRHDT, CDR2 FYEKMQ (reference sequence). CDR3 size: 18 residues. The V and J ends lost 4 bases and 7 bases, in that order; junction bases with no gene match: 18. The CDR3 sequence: CASSSAQLLAGQGGTQYF. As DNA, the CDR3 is TGTGCCAGCAGCTCAGCTCAATTACTAGCGGGGCAGGGGGGGACCCAGTACTTC.

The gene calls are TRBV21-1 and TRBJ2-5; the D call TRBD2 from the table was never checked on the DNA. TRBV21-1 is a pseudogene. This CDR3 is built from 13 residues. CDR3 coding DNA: TGTGCCAGATCCGACCGCGGGAAAGAGACCCAGTACTTC. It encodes CARSDRGKETQYF.